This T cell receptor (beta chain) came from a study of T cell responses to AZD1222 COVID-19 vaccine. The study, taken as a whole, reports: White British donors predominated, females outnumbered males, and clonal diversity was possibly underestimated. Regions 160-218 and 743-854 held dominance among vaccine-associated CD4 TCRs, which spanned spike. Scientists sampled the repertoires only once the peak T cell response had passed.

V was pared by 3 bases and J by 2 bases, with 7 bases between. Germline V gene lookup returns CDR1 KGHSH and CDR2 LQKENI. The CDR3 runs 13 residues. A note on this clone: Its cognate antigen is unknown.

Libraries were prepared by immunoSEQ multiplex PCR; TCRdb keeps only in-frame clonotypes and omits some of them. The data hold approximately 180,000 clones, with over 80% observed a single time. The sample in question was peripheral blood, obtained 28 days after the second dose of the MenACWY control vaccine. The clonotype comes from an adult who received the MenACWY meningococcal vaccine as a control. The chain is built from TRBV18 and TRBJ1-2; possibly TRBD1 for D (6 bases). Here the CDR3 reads CASSPGQNYGYTF. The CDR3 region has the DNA TGTGCCAGCTCACCTGGACAGAACTATGGCTACACCTTC.